This T cell receptor (beta chain) stems from a study of radiotherapy plus CTLA-4 blockade in lung cancer. Study-level background: Objective responses were recorded in roughly 17% of patients, with disease control recorded in about 33%.

The assay was immunoSEQ multiplex PCR, and TCRdb's table has in-frame clones only and misses some. This table holds about 14,000 clones, around 87% found once. The count of this clone is one. The antigen is undetermined. Findings and limits, study-wide: Increased serum interferon-beta after radiation also reportedly predicted response strongly.

The study treated chemo-refractory metastatic non-small-cell lung cancer patients with focal radiation plus ipilimumab CTLA-4 blockade. V shed 5 bases, J shed 5 bases, and the junction held 4 bases outside the gene matches. The CDR3 is 15 amino acids. Germline V CDR1 and CDR2: SEHNR, FQNEAQ (reference sequence). Here the sequenced sample was peripheral blood, taken from a patient treated with radiotherapy plus ipilimumab. The receptor was isolated from a human donor with non-small cell lung cancer that progressed on radiotherapy plus ipilimumab. Some clones in this sample may be carry-over from other donors' samples. The chain is built from TRBV7-9 and TRBJ2-2; 11 bases are shared with TRBD1. DNA for the CDR3: TGTGCCAGCAGCCCGGGACAGGGGGAAACCGGGGAGCTGTTTTTT. This encodes CASSPGQGETGELFF.